This section outlines one T cell receptor (beta chain) sequence together with its context. These data come from a study of blood T cell repertoires in COVID-19. On the study more broadly: COVID-19 samples from acute and convalescent phases originated in the United States, Italy and Spain. Sample material is recorded as cDNA or gDNA derived from T cells, B-cell-depleted T cells, or PBMCs.

Original methodology: The assay estimated nucleated cells by amplifying reference gene primers. Assay used: immunoSEQ multiplex PCR; TCRdb lists only in-frame clones, some missing. V, J and clone size were drawn from that table, and D and trimming were deduced from the DNA. The repertoire has some 180,000 clones, under 90% of them found once; the top ten carry approximately 7%. The sequence was obtained from a man aged 40-49 years with acute or convalescent COVID-19. The specimen was peripheral blood.

Written as DNA, the CDR3 is TGTGCCAGCAGAGAACAGGGGCCGGGAGATACGCAGTATTTT. Translated, it gives CASREQGPGDTQYF. The genes are TRBV2 and TRBJ2-3; TRBD1 matches at 7 bases. The J segment lost 5 bases and the V segment lost 6 bases, leaving 8 bases of the junction unmatched. The CDR3 extends over 14 amino acids. The germline CDR1 and CDR2 sequences are SNHLY and FYNNEI. The full variable domain, rest sourced from reference TRBV2 and TRBJ2-3, is EPEVTQTPSHQVTQMGQEVILRCVPISNHLYFYWYRQILGQKVEFLVSFYNNEISEKSEIFDDQFSVERPDGSNFTLKIRSTKLEDSAMYFCASREQGPGDTQYFGPGTRLTVL.